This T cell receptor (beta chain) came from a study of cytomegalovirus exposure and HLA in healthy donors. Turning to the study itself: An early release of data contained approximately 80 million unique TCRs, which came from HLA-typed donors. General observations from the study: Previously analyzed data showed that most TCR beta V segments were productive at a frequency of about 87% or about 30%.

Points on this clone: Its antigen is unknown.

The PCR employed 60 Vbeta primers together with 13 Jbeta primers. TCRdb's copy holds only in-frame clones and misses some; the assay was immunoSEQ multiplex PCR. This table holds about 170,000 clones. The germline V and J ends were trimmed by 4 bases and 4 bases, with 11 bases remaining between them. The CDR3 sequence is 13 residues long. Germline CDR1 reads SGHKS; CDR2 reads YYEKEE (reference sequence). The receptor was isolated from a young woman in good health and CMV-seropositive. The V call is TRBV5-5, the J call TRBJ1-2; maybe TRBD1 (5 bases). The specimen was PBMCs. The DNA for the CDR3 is TGTGCCAGCAGCCCAGACAGAATCTATGGCTACACCTTC. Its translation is CASSPDRIYGYTF.